The 16 T cell receptor beta chains reported below all come from one sample, sequenced in a study of shared clonotypes between healthy human individuals (dated by TCRdb to 2020 to 2021). CD8 naive samples were CD45RO-negative cells positively selected for CCR7, giving a CD45RA+CCR7+ population that excluded TemRA cells. Libraries were made using the immunoSEQ multiplex PCR assay. Here the immuneACCESS table is served through TCRdb, limited to in-frame sequences with V and J called. Missing clones are a known gap in these copies; in checked studies unresolved V genes cover under half, and the rest lacks a known reason. The table for this sample lists more than 2 million clones; just under 95% of them were counted only once. About 1.1% of the sample is in the top ten clones. Input material: naive CD8+ T cells sorted from blood. Sample cell subset or site, as interpreted from the label and publication: CD45RA+CCR7+. The receptor set was obtained from a man between 18 and 35 years old in good health.

With regard to this clone: Other DNA sequences in the sample encode the same CDR3. The chain combines TRBV19 with TRBJ2-1; 8 positions match TRBD1. The CDR3 totals 13 residues. Germline V gene data show CDR1 as LNHDA and CDR2 as SQIVND (reference sequence). The V and J ends lost 5 bases and 5 bases, in that order; junction bases with no gene match: 2. The CDR3 bases are TGTGCCAGTAGTCTGACAGGGGACAATGAGCAGTTCTTC. It translates to CASSLTGDNEQFF.

The rearrangement uses TRBV4-1 and TRBJ2-1, with a possible D match to TRBD2 (5 bases). Trimming removed 1 base from V and 2 bases from J, with 9 bases in between. Germline V gene lookup returns CDR1 MGHRA and CDR2 YSYEKL. The CDR3 is 15 residues long. DNA of the CDR3: TGCGCCAGCAGCCAAGTGGGAGAACCCTACAATGAGCAGTTCTTC. Protein: CASSQVGEPYNEQFF.

V usage is TRBV7-9 and J usage is TRBJ1-3; D gene unclear. V lost 1 base, J lost 9 bases, and 4 bases lay in between. This CDR3 contains 11 residues. Germline lookup yields CDR1 SEHNR and CDR2 FQNEAQ (reference sequence). CDR3: CASSLGGTIYF. The DNA of the CDR3 is TGTGCCAGCAGCTTAGGGGGCACCATATATTTT.

The rearrangement uses TRBV13 and TRBJ2-7; D possibly matches TRBD1 or TRBD2 (5 bases each). This CDR3 has 13 residues. Germline V lookup: CDR1 PRHDT, CDR2 FYEKMQ (reference sequence). Between the trimmed V and J ends, which lost 8 bases and 2 bases, there was a span of 13 bases. The CDR3 bases are TGTGCCAGCGGGACGGGAAATACCTACGAGCAGTACTTC. It codes for CASGTGNTYEQYF. Drawing the rest from reference TRBV13 and TRBJ2-7, the complete variable domain is AAGVIQSPRHLIKEKRETATLKCYPIPRHDTVYWYQQGPGQDPQFLISFYEKMQSDKGSIPDRFSAQQFSDYHSELNMSSLELGDSALYFCASGTGNTYEQYFGPGTRLTVT.

V gene TRBV13 combines with J gene TRBJ1-2; D call uncertain. The length of the CDR3 is 14 residues. V was cut by 5 bases and J by 4 bases, with 14 bases left in between. The germline CDR1 and CDR2 sequences are PRHDT and FYEKMQ (reference sequence). The CDR3 region is CASSEARGFYGYTF. As DNA, the CDR3 is TGTGCCAGCAGCGAAGCTCGGGGTTTCTATGGCTACACCTTC.

The CDR3 region is CASSLIGTERETQYF. The DNA of the CDR3 is TGTGCCAGCAGCTTAATTGGGACAGAAAGGGAGACCCAGTACTTC. The chain is built from TRBV7-9 and TRBJ2-5; TRBD1 aligns across 7 bases. J was trimmed by 5 bases and V by 2 bases; bases with no gene match: 8. Per the germline V gene, CDR1 is SEHNR and CDR2 is FQNEAQ (reference sequence). The CDR3 is 15 residues long.

This clone was seen a single time. The chain employs TRBV2 and TRBJ2-5, with 8 bases fitting TRBD1. The V gene's germline CDR1 is SNHLY and CDR2 FYNNEI. The CDR3 is made up of 17 amino acids. Losses at the gene ends were 6 bases for V and 5 bases for J; bases not matched to a gene: 17. CDR3 nucleotides: TGTGCCAGCAGCCACCCCCGACAGGGGATCTCGGGGGAGACCCAGTACTTC. It translates to CASSHPRQGISGETQYF.

This clone occurred once. The chain joins TRBV29-1 to TRBJ1-3; 7 bases fit TRBD1. V was clipped by 4 bases and J by 2 bases; unmatched bases: 5. The germline gives CDR1 SQVTM, CDR2 ANQGSEA. The CDR3 is 14 residues long. This CDR3 reads CSVGQTGPGNTIYF. As DNA, the CDR3 is TGCAGCGTTGGACAGACAGGGCCTGGAAACACCATATATTTT.

V gene TRBV11-3 combines with J gene TRBJ2-1, with D unresolved. The CDR3 loop spans 15 amino acids. V gave up 5 bases and J gave up 0 bases, with 11 bases separating them. Germline CDR1 reads SGHNT; CDR2 reads YENEEA. CDR3 nucleotides: TGTGCCAGCAGCCGAGACCCTATCTCCTACAATGAGCAGTTCTTC. As protein: CASSRDPISYNEQFF.

The CDR3 DNA sequence: TGTGCCAGCAGCCTGGGACAGGGGGTCACAACTAATGAAAAACTGTTTTTT. This translates into CASSLGQGVTTNEKLFF. The chain joins TRBV7-6 to TRBJ1-4; TRBD1 matches 11 bases. Trimming took 5 bases from V and 0 from J; bases not matched to a gene: 5. Germline V lookup: CDR1 SGHVS, CDR2 FNYEAQ. This CDR3 is built from 17 residues.

This sequence joins TRBV27 and TRBJ2-5, with TRBD2 identical over 12 bases. Trimming removed 6 bases from V and 2 bases from J; junction bases left unmatched: 4. Germline values: CDR1 MNHEY, CDR2 SMNVEV (reference sequence). The CDR3 is 15 residues long. DNA for the CDR3: TGTGCCAGCAGCCAGACTAGCGGGGGTCAAGAGACCCAGTACTTC. Its protein is CASSQTSGGQETQYF.

A note on this clone: This CDR3 is also generated by other DNA sequences in the sample. CDR3 DNA sequence: TGTGCCAGCAGTTTAATTCTCGGCTCCTACGAGCAGTACTTC. Translated: CASSLILGSYEQYF. The gene calls are TRBV27 and TRBJ2-7; D gene ambiguous. This CDR3 has 14 residues. Trimming shortened V by 2 bases and J by 0 bases, and 8 bases separated the two germline ends. Germline-derived CDR1 and CDR2 are MNHEY and SMNVEV (reference sequence).

The V call is TRBV13, the J call TRBJ1-3; possible D gene TRBD1, 5 bases. The V end lost 5 bases, the J end lost 0 bases, and 17 bases lay between the germline ends. CDR3 length equals 17 residues. Per the germline V gene, CDR1 is PRHDT and CDR2 is FYEKMQ (reference sequence). The DNA of the CDR3 is TGTGCCAGCAGCGGCCGGGGCAGGGACTTCTCTGGAAACACCATATATTTT. This codes for CASSGRGRDFSGNTIYF.

This chain links TRBV11-2 with TRBJ2-6; D gene unclear. This CDR3 region has 19 residues. V was trimmed by 5 bases and J by 1 base, leaving 21 bases between them. Germline V gene data show CDR1 as SGHAT and CDR2 as FQNNGV. This CDR3 reads CASSRRARPEDSGANVLTF. The CDR3 bases are TGTGCCAGCAGCCGCCGTGCTCGGCCAGAGGATTCTGGGGCCAACGTCCTGACTTTC.

To note about this clone: Within the sample, other DNA sequences also encode this same CDR3. The rearrangement links TRBV28 to TRBJ2-7; D unresolved. Germline values: CDR1 MDHEN, CDR2 SYDVKM. V was cut by 5 bases and J by 4 bases, with 12 bases left in between. The CDR3 has 13 residues. The CDR3 bases are TGTGCCAGCAGTAGCCGGACGTCGTACGAGCAGTACTTC. This encodes CASSSRTSYEQYF.

The chain links TRBV4-1 to TRBJ2-5, with D perhaps matching TRBD2 (5 bases). Germline values: CDR1 MGHRA, CDR2 YSYEKL. The ends were cut back, 1 base at V and 5 bases at J, with 14 bases in the middle. The CDR3 spans 15 residues. CDR3 region: CASSQAGFMHETQYF. DNA of the CDR3: TGCGCCAGCAGCCAAGCGGGATTTATGCATGAGACCCAGTACTTC.